What follows are 11 T cell receptor beta chains derived from one specimen sequenced in a study of beta chain features in type 1 diabetes. Sequencing targeted expressed TCRB transcripts, as all isolated RNA had been reverse transcribed. Here immunoSEQ multiplex PCR was the method, and the copy in TCRdb shows in-frame clones only, minus some. This table holds roughly 300,000 clones, roughly an eighth found once. These receptors have no identified antigens. The study's findings and limits: Shorter TCRB CDR3s, moderately but significantly so, marked every one of the four CD4+ subsets in Type 1 diabetes patients.

Sequenced sample: naive CD4+ T cells from blood. The receptors originated from a man aged 30 to 45 with type 1 diabetes.

J is TRBJ1-1 and V is TRBV29-1; D not certain. Per germline, CDR1 SQVTM and CDR2 ANQGSEA. CDR3 length: 12 amino acids. Deletions cut 5 bases from V and 0 bases from J, with 7 bases between. CDR3: CSVRLLNTEAFF. The CDR3 nucleotides read TGCAGCGTTAGACTGCTGAACACTGAAGCTTTCTTT.

This clone turned up a few times. This rearrangement joins TRBV28 to TRBJ2-2; possibly TRBD1 for D (5 bases). The germline V and J ends were trimmed by 6 bases and 6 bases, with 11 bases remaining between them. The CDR3 runs 13 residues. Germline CDR1 MDHEN, CDR2 SYDVKM. The CDR3 coding sequence is TGTGCCAGCAGACTCCAGGGTTCCGGGGAGCTGTTTTTT. Translating gives CASRLQGSGELFF.

V and J are TRBV29-1 and TRBJ2-4; D perhaps matches TRBD2 (7 bases). Trimming removed 6 bases from V and 3 bases from J, with 12 bases in between. The length of the CDR3 is 13 residues. The germline V gene has CDR1 SQVTM and CDR2 ANQGSEA. CDR3 bases: TGCAGCGTCCAAGGGGGGGGCAAAAACATTCAGTACTTC. As protein: CSVQGGGKNIQYF.

V gene TRBV5-1 combines with J gene TRBJ2-7, with TRBD1 matching over 10 bases. The CDR3 has 14 amino acids. Germline CDR1 reads SGHRS; CDR2 reads YFSETQ. Trimming cost V 1 base and J 6 bases; bases outside gene matches: 4. CDR3 sequence (DNA): TGCGCCAGCAGCTTGTACGGGACAGGGGTCGAGCAGTACTTC. It codes for CASSLYGTGVEQYF. Together with reference TRBV5-1 and TRBJ2-7, the CDR3 gives the full variable domain: KAGVTQTPRYLIKTRGQQVTLSCSPISGHRSVSWYQQTPGQGLQFLFEYFSETQRNKGNFPGRFSGRQFSNSRSEMNVSTLELGDSALYLCASSLYGTGVEQYFGPGTRLTVT.

The chain combines TRBV9 with TRBJ2-2; D possibly corresponds to TRBD2 (5 bases). This CDR3 is 16 amino acids long. The germline CDR1 and CDR2 sequences are SGDLS and YYNGEE. V lost 4 bases and J 5 bases, leaving 18 bases between the germline ends. CDR3 nucleotide sequence: TGTGCCAGCAGCATTCGTGGCGGAGGATTTACCGGGGAGCTGTTTTTT. This translates into CASSIRGGGFTGELFF.

This clone was found a few times. The chain uses TRBV28 and TRBJ2-3; weak D call: TRBD1 (5 bases). CDR1 and CDR2 from the germline V gene are MDHEN and SYDVKM. The V and J ends lost 3 bases and 4 bases respectively, with 14 bases between them. The CDR3 has 15 amino acids. Here the CDR3 DNA reads TGTGCCAGCAGTTTGCCGAACCTAGGGGCAGATACGCAGTATTTT. Its translation: CASSLPNLGADTQYF.

The chain couples TRBV4-3 to TRBJ1-2; maybe TRBD1 (6 bases). V was trimmed by 5 bases and J by 4 bases, leaving 17 bases between them. Germline loops: CDR1 LGHNA, CDR2 YSLEER. The CDR3 has 15 amino acids. The CDR3: CASSFLGGSGYGYTF. CDR3 bases: TGCGCCAGCAGCTTTTTAGGGGGATCTGGCTATGGCTACACCTTC.

This chain joins TRBV29-1 and TRBJ2-3, with 9 bases matching TRBD2. This CDR3 is built from 14 residues. From germline, CDR1 is SQVTM and CDR2 ANQGSEA. Trimming removed 5 bases from V and 0 bases from J; junction bases left unmatched: 3. The CDR3 reads CSVHLAGSTDTQYF. DNA for the CDR3: TGCAGCGTTCATCTAGCGGGAAGCACAGATACGCAGTATTTT.

The V and J genes are TRBV9 and TRBJ2-7, with TRBD2 matching over 8 bases. The CDR3 length is 14 residues. Looked up from germline, CDR1 is SGDLS and CDR2 is YYNGEE. The junction had 2 bases not matched to a gene; V was cut back by 1 base and J by 2 bases. This chain's CDR3 is CASSVRAGAYEQYF. The DNA for the CDR3 is TGTGCCAGCAGCGTACGAGCGGGGGCCTACGAGCAGTACTTC.

V and J are TRBV5-1 and TRBJ1-1; possibly TRBD1 for D (5 bases). Trimming shortened V by 0 bases and J by 1 base, and 7 bases separated the two germline ends. This CDR3 has 14 amino acids. Germline assignment: CDR1 SGHRS and CDR2 YFSETQ. The CDR3, as DNA: TGCGCCAGCAGCTTGGGACAGCCGAACACTGAAGCTTTCTTT. Translation gives CASSLGQPNTEAFF.

The rearrangement uses TRBV6-4 and TRBJ1-1; unclear D gene. V was shortened by 0 bases and J by 12 bases, with 8 bases between the two germline ends. CDR1 and CDR2 (germline): MRHNA, SNTAGT. The CDR3 is 11 residues long. As DNA, the CDR3 is TGTGCCAGCAGTGACTCAGTGAGAACTTTCTTT. This codes for CASSDSVRTFF.